This T cell receptor (beta chain) was observed in a study of Tregs in tolerant kidney transplant recipients. About the study: Related graft donors supplied nonmyeloablative bone marrow transplants, and mixed chimerism was transient.

This table comes from immunoSEQ multiplex PCR, and its TCRdb copy is limited to in-frame clones, with some not included. The sample has about 110,000 clones, around 90% seen once; the top ten hold roughly 0.35%. This CDR3 contains 16 residues. Trimming removed 8 bases from V and 3 bases from J; junction bases left unmatched: 14. Germline V gives CDR1 MDHEN, CDR2 SYDVKM. General study points: Expanding Tregs on activated donor B cells appeared to best identify donor-specific TCRbeta clones. Findings come from small patient numbers and require larger validation.

About this clone itself: Its antigen is undetermined.

CD4+CD25+CD127- Tregs, CD4+CD25- non-Tregs, CD4 and CD8 cells were sorted. The source material was CD4+ T cells from blood, sampled before the transplant. J is TRBJ2-3 and V is TRBV28, with TRBD2 matching over 7 bases. This clonotype was sampled from a human donor who received a combined kidney and bone marrow transplant. This chain's CDR3 is CASGPPLAVKTDTQYF. The CDR3 bases are TGTGCCAGCGGTCCCCCCCTAGCGGTTAAAACAGATACGCAGTATTTT.